A selection of T cell receptor beta chains follows, all from one sample in a study of cytomegalovirus exposure and HLA in healthy donors. Measured with immunoSEQ multiplex PCR; TCRdb has only the in-frame clones, and not every one. The table has approximately 120,000 clones, 76% seen once. Sequenced: PBMCs. These receptors came from a man in his fifties in good health and CMV-seronegative. The CDR3 runs from the conserved cysteine through the conserved F or W. Fields, in order: J gene, V gene, clone size, D gene, CDR3 DNA, CDR3 protein. D genes are given only for firm matches. Size is stated for part of the rows, as once, few or many counts, or as a class when the clone is expanded.

J gene: TRBJ1-2
V gene: TRBV7-9
clone size: once
D gene: -
CDR3 DNA: TGTGCCAGCAGCTTATCCAGAACGAACTATGGCTACACCTTC
CDR3 protein: CASSLSRTNYGYTF

J gene: TRBJ1-1
V gene: TRBV4-1
clone size: -
D gene: TRBD1
CDR3 DNA: TGCGCCAGCAGCCAAGTCCCGGGACAGAACATCAACACTGAAGCTTTCTTT
CDR3 protein: CASSQVPGQNINTEAFF

J gene: TRBJ2-6
V gene: TRBV7-2
clone size: -
D gene: TRBD1
CDR3 DNA: TGTGCCAGCAGCCCAGTCCGCCTGACAGGGTCTGGGGCCAACGTCCTGACTTTC
CDR3 protein: CASSPVRLTGSGANVLTF

J gene: TRBJ2-7
V gene: TRBV19
clone size: -
D gene: -
CDR3 DNA: TGTGCCAGTAGTGTGTTCTTTGGGGGCTCCGAGCAGTACTTC
CDR3 protein: CASSVFFGGSEQYF

J gene: TRBJ2-1
V gene: TRBV29-1
clone size: -
D gene: TRBD2
CDR3 DNA: TGCAGCGTTGAACTAGCGGTAAACAATGAGCAGTTCTTC
CDR3 protein: CSVELAVNNEQFF

J gene: TRBJ2-6
V gene: TRBV10-2
clone size: -
D gene: TRBD1
CDR3 DNA: TGCGCCAGCATCCCGGGACAGGGGGCTCCTGGGGCCAACGTCCTGACTTTC
CDR3 protein: CASIPGQGAPGANVLTF

J gene: TRBJ1-2
V gene: TRBV7-2
clone size: -
D gene: TRBD1
CDR3 DNA: TGTGCCAGCAGCGCTAGAGGGACAGAGGTTAACTATGGCTACACCTTC
CDR3 protein: CASSARGTEVNYGYTF

J gene: TRBJ2-1
V gene: TRBV4-1
clone size: -
D gene: -
CDR3 DNA: TGCGCCAGCAGCAAAGTAGAGGCTTTGGCCCCCTACAATGAGCAGTTCTTC
CDR3 protein: CASSKVEALAPYNEQFF

J gene: TRBJ1-1
V gene: TRBV5-4
clone size: -
D gene: TRBD1
CDR3 DNA: TGTGCCAGCAGCTATGACAGGGCTCCTGAAGCTTTCTTT
CDR3 protein: CASSYDRAPEAFF

J gene: TRBJ2-1
V gene: TRBV4-3
clone size: few
D gene: -
CDR3 DNA: TGCGCCAGCAGCCAAGATCTTAGAACGCAGTTCTTC
CDR3 protein: CASSQDLRTQFF

J gene: TRBJ1-2
V gene: TRBV5-4
clone size: -
D gene: -
CDR3 DNA: TGTGCCAGCAGCTTGGAGTACAATGGCTACACCTTC
CDR3 protein: CASSLEYNGYTF

J gene: TRBJ2-7
V gene: TRBV4-3
clone size: -
D gene: -
CDR3 DNA: TGCGCCAGCAGCCAAGAGCTTCCAGGGTTGGAGCAGTACTTC
CDR3 protein: CASSQELPGLEQYF

J gene: TRBJ2-3
V gene: TRBV19
clone size: -
D gene: TRBD1
CDR3 DNA: TGTGCCAGTAGGTACAGGGGAGCCACAGATACGCAGTATTTT
CDR3 protein: CASRYRGATDTQYF

J gene: TRBJ2-5
V gene: TRBV12-5
clone size: -
D gene: TRBD2
CDR3 DNA: TGTGCTAGTGGTCGTAGCGGGGGGCCGGGAGAGACCCAGTACTTC
CDR3 protein: CASGRSGGPGETQYF

J gene: TRBJ2-2
V gene: TRBV5-1
clone size: once
D gene: -
CDR3 DNA: TGCGCCAGCAGCTTGGCCGGGGGGAACACCGGGGAGCTGTTTTTT
CDR3 protein: CASSLAGGNTGELFF

J gene: TRBJ1-1
V gene: TRBV25-1
clone size: -
D gene: TRBD1
CDR3 DNA: TGTGCCAGCAGGCAGACAGGGCTGAACACTGAAGCTTTCTTT
CDR3 protein: CASRQTGLNTEAFF